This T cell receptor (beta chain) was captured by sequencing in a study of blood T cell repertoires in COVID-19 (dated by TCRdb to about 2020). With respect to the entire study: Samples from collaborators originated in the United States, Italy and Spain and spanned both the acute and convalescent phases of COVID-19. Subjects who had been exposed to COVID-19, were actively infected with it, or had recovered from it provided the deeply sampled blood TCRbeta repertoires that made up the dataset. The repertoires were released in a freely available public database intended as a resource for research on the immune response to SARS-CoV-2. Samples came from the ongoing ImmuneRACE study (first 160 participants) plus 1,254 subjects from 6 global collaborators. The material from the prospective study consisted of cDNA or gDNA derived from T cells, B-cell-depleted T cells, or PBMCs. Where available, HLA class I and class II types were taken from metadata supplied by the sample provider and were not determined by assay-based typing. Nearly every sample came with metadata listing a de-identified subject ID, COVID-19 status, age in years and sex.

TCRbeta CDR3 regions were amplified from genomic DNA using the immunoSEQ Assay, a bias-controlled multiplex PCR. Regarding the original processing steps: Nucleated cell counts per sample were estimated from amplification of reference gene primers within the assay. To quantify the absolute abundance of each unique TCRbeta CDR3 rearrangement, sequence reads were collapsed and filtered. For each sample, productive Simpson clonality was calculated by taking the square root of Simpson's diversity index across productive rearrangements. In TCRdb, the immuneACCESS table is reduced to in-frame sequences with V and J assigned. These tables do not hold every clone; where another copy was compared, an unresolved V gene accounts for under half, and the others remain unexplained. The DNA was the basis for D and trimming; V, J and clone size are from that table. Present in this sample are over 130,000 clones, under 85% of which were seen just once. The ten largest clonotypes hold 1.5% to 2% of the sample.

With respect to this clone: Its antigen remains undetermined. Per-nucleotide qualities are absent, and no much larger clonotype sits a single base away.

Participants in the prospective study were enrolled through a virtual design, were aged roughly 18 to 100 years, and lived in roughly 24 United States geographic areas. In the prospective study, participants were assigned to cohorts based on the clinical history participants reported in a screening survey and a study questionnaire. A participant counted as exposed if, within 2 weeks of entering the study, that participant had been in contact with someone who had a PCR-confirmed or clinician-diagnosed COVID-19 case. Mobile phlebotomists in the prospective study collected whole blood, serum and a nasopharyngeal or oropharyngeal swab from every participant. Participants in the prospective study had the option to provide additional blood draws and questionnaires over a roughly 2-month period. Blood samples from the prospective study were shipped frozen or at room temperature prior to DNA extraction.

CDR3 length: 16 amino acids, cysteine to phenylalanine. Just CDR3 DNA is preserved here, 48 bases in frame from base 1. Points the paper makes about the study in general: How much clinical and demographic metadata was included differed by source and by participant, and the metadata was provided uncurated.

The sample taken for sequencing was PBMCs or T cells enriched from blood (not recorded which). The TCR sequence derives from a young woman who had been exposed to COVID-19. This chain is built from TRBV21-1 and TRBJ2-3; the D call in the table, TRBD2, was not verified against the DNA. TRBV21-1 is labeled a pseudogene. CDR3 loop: CASSKVTSGRGDTQYF. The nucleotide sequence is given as TGTGCCAGCAGCAAAGTAACTAGCGGGAGAGGAGATACGCAGTATTTT.